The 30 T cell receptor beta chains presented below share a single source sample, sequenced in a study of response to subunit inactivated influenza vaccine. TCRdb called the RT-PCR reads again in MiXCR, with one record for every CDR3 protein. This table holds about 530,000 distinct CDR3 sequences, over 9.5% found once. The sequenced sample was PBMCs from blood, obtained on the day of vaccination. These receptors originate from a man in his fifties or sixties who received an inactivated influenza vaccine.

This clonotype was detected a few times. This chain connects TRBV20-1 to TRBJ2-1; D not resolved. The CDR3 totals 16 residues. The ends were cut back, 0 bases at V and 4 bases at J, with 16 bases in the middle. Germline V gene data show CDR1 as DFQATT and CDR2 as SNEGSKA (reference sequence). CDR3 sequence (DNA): TGCAGTGCTAGAGATGCGGTGCGGATGGGATACAATGAGCAGTTCTTC. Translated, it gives CSARDAVRMGYNEQFF.

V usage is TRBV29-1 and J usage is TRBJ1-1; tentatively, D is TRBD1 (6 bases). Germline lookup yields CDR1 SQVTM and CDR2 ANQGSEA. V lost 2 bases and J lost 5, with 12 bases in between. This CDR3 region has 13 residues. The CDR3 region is CSVERGRGTEAFF. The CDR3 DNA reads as TGCAGCGTTGAACGGGGGCGCGGAACTGAAGCTTTCTTT.

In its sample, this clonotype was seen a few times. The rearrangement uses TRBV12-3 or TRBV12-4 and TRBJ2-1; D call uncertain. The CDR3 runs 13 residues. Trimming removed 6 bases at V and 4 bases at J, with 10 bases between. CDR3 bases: TGTGCCAGCAGCCCCAAGGGATACAATGAGCAGTTCTTC. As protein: CASSPKGYNEQFF.

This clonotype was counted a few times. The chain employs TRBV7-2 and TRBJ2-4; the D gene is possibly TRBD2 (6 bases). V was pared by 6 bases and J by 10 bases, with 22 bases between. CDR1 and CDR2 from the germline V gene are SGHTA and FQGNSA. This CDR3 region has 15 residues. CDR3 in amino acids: CASSPQGLGGRIQYF. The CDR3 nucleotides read TGTGCCAGCAGTCCCCAAGGGTTGGGGGGTAGGATTCAGTACTTC.

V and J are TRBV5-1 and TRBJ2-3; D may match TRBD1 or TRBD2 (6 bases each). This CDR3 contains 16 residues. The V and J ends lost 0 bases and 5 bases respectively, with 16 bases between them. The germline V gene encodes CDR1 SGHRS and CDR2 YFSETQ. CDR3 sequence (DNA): TGCGCCAGCAGCTTGGAATCGCCGGGGGCAGGAGATACGCAGTATTTT. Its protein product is CASSLESPGAGDTQYF. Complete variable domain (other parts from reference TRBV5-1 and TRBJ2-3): KAGVTQTPRYLIKTRGQQVTLSCSPISGHRSVSWYQQTPGQGLQFLFEYFSETQRNKGNFPGRFSGRQFSNSRSEMNVSTLELGDSALYLCASSLESPGAGDTQYFGPGTRLTVL.

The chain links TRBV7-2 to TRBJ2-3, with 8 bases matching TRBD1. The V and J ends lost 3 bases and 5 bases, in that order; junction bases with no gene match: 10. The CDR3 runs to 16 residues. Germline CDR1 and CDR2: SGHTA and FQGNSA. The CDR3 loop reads CASSFRGQVGGDTQYF. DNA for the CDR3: TGTGCCAGCAGCTTTAGGGGACAGGTTGGGGGAGATACGCAGTATTTT.

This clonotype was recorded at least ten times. CDR3 sequence: CASPPGPTNTGELFF. The CDR3 nucleotides read TGTGCTTCCCCCCCCGGGCCCACGAACACCGGGGAGCTGTTTTTT. V and J are TRBV6-2 or TRBV6-3 and TRBJ2-2; unclear D gene. The CDR3 loop spans 15 amino acids. Looked up from germline, CDR1 is MNHEY and CDR2 is SVGEGT.

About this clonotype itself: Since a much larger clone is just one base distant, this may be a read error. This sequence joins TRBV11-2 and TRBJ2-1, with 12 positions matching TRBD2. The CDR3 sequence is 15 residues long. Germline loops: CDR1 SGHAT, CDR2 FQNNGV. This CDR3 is CATSYGVPSGGDGFF. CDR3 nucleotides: TGTGCCACCAGCTATGGGGTTCCTAGCGGGGGGGATGGGTTCTTC.

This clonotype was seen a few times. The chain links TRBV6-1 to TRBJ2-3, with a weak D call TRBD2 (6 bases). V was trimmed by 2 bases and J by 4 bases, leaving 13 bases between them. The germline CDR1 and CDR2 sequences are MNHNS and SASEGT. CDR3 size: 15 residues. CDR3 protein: CASSEQGGRADTQYF. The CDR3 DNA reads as TGTGCCAGCAGTGAACAGGGAGGTAGGGCAGATACGCAGTATTTT.

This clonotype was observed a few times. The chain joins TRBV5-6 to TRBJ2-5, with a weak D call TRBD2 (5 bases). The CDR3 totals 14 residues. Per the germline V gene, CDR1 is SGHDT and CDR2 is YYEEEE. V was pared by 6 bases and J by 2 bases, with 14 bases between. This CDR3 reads CASNRVGRQETQYF. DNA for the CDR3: TGTGCCAGCAATAGGGTGGGGAGACAAGAGACCCAGTACTTC.

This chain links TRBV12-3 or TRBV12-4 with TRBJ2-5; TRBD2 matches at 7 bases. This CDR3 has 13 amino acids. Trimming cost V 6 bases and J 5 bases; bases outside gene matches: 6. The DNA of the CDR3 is TGTGCCAGCAGAAGCGGACTAGAGGAGACCCAGTACTTC. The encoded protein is CASRSGLEETQYF.

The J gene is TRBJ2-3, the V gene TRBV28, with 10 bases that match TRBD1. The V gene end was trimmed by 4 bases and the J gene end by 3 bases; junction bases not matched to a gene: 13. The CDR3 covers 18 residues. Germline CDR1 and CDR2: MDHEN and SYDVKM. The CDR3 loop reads CASSWGEGTGEPTDTQYF. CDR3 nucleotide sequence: TGTGCCAGCAGTTGGGGCGAGGGGACAGGGGAGCCTACAGATACGCAGTATTTT.

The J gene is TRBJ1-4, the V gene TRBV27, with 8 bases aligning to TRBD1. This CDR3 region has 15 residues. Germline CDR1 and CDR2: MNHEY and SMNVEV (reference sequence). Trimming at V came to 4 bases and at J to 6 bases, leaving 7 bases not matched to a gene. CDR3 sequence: CASSSLQGGDEKLFF. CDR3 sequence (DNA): TGTGCCAGCAGTTCGTTACAGGGGGGAGATGAAAAACTGTTTTTT. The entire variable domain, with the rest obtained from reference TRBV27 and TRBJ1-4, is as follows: EAQVTQNPRYLITVTGKKLTVTCSQNMNHEYMSWYRQDPGLGLRQIYYSMNVEVTDKGDVPEGYKVSRKEKRNFPLILESPSPNQTSLYFCASSSLQGGDEKLFFGSGTQLSVL.

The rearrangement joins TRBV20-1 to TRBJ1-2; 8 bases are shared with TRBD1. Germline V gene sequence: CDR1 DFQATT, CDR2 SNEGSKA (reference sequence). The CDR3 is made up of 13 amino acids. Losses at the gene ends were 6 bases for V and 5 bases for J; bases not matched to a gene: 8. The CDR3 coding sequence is TGCAGTGCCGTAATACAGGGGGGTTATGGCTACACCTTC. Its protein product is CSAVIQGGYGYTF.

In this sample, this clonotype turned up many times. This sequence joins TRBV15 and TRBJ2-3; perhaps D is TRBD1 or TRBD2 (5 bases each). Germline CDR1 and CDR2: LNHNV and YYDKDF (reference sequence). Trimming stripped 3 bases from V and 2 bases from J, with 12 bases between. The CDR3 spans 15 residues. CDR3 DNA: TGTGCCACCAGCAGGGGGGAAACAGCCACAGATACGCAGTATTTT. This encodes CATSRGETATDTQYF. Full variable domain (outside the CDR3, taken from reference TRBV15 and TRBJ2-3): DAMVIQNPRYQVTQFGKPVTLSCSQTLNHNVMYWYQQKSSQAPKLLFHYYDKDFNNEADTPDNFQSRRPNTSFCFLDIRSPGLGDTAMYLCATSRGETATDTQYFGPGTRLTVL.

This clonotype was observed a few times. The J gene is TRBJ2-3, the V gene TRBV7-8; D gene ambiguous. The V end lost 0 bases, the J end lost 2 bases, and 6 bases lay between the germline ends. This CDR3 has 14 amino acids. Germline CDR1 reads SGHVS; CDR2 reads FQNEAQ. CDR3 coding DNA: TGTGCCAGCAGCTTAGCAGTGAACACAGATACGCAGTATTTT. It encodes CASSLAVNTDTQYF. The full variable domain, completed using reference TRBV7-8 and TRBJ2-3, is GAGVSQSPRYKVAKRGQDVALRCDPISGHVSLFWYQQALGQGPEFLTYFQNEAQLDKSGLPSDRFFAERPEGSVSTLKIQRTQQEDSAVYLCASSLAVNTDTQYFGPGTRLTVL.

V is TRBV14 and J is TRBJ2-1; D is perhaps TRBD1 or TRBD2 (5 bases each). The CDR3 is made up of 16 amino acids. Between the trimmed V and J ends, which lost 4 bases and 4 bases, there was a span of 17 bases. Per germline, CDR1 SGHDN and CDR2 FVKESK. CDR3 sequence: CASSRHSRGAYNEQFF. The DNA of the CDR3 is TGTGCCAGCAGCCGACACTCGCGAGGGGCATACAATGAGCAGTTCTTC.

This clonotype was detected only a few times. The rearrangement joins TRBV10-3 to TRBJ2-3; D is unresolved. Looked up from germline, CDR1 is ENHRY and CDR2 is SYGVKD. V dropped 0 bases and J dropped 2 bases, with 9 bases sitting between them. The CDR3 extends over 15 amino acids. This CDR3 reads CAISESGSDTDTQYF. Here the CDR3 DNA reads TGTGCCATCAGTGAGTCGGGTTCCGACACAGATACGCAGTATTTT.

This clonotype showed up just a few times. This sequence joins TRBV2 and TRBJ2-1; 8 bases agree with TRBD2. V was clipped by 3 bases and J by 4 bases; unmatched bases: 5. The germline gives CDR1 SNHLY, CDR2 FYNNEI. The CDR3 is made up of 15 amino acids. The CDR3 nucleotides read TGTGCCAGCAGTGATTGGCGGGAGGTATACAATGAGCAGTTCTTC. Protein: CASSDWREVYNEQFF.

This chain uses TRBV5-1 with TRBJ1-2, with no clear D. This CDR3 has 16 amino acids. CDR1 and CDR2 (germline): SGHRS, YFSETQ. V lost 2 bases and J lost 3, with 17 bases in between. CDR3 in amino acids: CASSFGEHPPYYGYTF. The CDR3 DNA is TGCGCCAGCAGCTTCGGGGAGCACCCCCCCTACTATGGCTACACCTTC.

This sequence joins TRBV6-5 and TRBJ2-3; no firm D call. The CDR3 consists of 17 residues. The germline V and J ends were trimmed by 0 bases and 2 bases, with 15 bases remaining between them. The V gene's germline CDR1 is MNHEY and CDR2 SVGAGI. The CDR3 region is CASSYSKQPGPTDTQYF. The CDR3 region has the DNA TGTGCCAGCAGTTACTCGAAACAGCCTGGGCCCACAGATACGCAGTATTTT.

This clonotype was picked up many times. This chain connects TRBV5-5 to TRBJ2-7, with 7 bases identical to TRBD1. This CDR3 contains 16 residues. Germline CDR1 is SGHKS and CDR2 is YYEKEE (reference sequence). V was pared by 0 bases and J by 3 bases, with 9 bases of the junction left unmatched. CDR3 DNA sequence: TGTGCCAGCAGCTTGGTGGCGACAGGGACCCTCTACGAGCAGTACTTC. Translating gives CASSLVATGTLYEQYF. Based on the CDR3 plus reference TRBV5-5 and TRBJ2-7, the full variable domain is DAGVTQSPTHLIKTRGQQVTLRCSPISGHKSVSWYQQVLGQGPQFIFQYYEKEERGRGNFPDRFSARQFPNYSSELNVNALLLGDSALYLCASSLVATGTLYEQYFGPGTRLTVT.

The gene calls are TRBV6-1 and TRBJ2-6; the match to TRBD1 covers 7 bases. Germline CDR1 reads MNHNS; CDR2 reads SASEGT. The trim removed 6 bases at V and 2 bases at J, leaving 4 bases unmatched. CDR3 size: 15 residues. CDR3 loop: CASRNDRAGANVLTF. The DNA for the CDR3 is TGTGCCAGCAGAAACGACAGGGCTGGGGCCAACGTCCTGACTTTC.

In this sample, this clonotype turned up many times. CDR3 protein: CASSLVGRDSPEAFF. The CDR3 DNA reads as TGCGCCAGCAGCTTGGTGGGCAGGGACTCCCCTGAAGCTTTCTTT. V usage is TRBV5-1 and J usage is TRBJ1-1; D is perhaps TRBD1 (5 bases). Looked up from germline, CDR1 is SGHRS and CDR2 is YFSETQ. V was trimmed by 0 bases and J by 6 bases, leaving 15 bases between them. There are 15 residues in the CDR3.

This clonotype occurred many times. The CDR3 DNA is TGTGCCAGCAGCGATAAACCAGATCCGGAGCAGTACTTC. Protein product: CASSDKPDPEQYF. V and J are TRBV5-6 and TRBJ2-7; D remains ambiguous. V lost 4 bases and J lost 7, with 15 bases in between. The germline gives CDR1 SGHDT, CDR2 YYEEEE. The CDR3 runs 13 residues.

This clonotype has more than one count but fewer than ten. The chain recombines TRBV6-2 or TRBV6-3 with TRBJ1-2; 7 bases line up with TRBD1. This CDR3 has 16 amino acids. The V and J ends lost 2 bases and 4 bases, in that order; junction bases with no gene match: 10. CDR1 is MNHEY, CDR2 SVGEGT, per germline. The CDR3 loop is CASSYAWDSRPYGYTF. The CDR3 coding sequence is TGTGCCAGCAGTTACGCCTGGGACAGTCGACCCTATGGCTACACCTTC.

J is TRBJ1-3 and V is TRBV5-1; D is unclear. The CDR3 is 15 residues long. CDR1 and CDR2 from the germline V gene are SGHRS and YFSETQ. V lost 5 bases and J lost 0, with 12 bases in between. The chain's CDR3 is CASRIDGGSGNTIYF. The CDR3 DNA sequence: TGCGCCAGCAGAATCGACGGTGGCTCTGGAAACACCATATATTTT. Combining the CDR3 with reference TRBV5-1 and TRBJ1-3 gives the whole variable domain KAGVTQTPRYLIKTRGQQVTLSCSPISGHRSVSWYQQTPGQGLQFLFEYFSETQRNKGNFPGRFSGRQFSNSRSEMNVSTLELGDSALYLCASRIDGGSGNTIYFGEGSWLTVV.

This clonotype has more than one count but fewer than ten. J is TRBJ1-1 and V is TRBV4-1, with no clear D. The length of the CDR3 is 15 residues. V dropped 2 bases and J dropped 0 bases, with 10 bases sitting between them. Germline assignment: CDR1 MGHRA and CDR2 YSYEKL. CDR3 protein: CASSQLRGLNTEAFF. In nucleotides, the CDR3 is TGCGCCAGCAGCCAATTAAGAGGCCTGAACACTGAAGCTTTCTTT.

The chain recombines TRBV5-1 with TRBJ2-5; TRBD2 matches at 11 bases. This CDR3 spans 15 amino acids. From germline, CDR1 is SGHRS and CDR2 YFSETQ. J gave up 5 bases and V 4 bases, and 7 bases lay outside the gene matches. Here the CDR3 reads CASSTGTSGVETQYF. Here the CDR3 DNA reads TGCGCCAGCAGCACCGGGACTAGCGGAGTGGAGACCCAGTACTTC.

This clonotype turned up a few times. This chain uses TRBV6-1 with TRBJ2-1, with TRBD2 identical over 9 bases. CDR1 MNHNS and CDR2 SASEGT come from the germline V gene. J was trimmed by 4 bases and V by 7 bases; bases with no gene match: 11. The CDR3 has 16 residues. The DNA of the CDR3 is TGTGCCAGCAAGAAACTAGCGGGCACCTTGTACAATGAGCAGTTCTTC. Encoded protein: CASKKLAGTLYNEQFF.